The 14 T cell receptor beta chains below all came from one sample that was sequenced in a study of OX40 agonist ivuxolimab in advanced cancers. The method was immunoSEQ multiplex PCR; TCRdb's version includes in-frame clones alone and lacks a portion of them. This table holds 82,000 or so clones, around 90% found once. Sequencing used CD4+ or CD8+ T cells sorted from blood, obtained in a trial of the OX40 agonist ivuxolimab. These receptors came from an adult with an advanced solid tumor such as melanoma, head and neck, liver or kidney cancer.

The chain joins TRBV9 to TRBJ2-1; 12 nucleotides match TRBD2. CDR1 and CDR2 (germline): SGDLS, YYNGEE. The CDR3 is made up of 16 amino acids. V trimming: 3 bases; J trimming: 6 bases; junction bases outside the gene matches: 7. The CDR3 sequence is CASSGLTSGRSNEQFF. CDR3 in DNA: TGTGCCAGCAGCGGACTGACTAGCGGGAGAAGCAATGAGCAGTTCTTC.

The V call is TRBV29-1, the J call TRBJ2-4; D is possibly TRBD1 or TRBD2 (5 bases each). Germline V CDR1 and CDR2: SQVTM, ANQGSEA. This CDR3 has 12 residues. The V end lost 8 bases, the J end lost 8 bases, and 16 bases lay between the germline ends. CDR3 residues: CSLRDLGDIQYF. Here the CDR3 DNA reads TGCAGCCTAAGGGACCTCGGGGACATTCAGTACTTC.

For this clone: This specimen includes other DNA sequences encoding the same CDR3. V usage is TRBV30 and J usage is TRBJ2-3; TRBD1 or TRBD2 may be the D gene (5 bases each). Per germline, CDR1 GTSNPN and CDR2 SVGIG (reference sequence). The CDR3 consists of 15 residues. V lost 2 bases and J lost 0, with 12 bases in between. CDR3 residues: CAWSRGGSSTDTQYF. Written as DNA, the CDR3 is TGTGCCTGGAGTCGGGGCGGGTCTAGCACAGATACGCAGTATTTT.

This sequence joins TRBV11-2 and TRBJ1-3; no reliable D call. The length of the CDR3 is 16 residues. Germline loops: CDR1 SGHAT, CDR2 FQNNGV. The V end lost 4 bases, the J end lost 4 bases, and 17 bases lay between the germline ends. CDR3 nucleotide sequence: TGTGCCAGCAGCTCCAACACGGGGATGTTCGGAAACACCATATATTTT. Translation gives CASSSNTGMFGNTIYF.

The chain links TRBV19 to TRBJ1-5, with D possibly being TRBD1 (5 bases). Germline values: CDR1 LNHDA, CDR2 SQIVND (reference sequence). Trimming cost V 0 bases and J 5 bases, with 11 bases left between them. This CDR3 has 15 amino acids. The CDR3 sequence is CASSIDSGTHQPQHF. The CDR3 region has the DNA TGTGCCAGTAGTATAGATTCCGGGACCCATCAGCCCCAGCATTTT.

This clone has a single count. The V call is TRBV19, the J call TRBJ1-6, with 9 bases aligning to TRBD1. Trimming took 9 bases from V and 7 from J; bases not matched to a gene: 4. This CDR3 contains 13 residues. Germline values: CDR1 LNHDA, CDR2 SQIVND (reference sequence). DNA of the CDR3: TGTGCCAGCTCCGACAGGGGGAATTCACCCCTCCACTTT. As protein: CASSDRGNSPLHF.

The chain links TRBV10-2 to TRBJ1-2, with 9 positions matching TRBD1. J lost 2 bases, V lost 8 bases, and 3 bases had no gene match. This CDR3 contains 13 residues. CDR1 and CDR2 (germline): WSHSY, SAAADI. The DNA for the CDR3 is TGCGCCAGCGCGACAGGGGGGAACTATGGCTACACCTTC. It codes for CASATGGNYGYTF.

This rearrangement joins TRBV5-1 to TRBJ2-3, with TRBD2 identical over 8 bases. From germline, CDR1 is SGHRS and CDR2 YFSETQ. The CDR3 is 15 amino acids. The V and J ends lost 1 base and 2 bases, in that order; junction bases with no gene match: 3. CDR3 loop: CASSLSSGATDTQYF. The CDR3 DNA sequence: TGCGCCAGCAGCTTGAGTAGCGGGGCCACAGATACGCAGTATTTT. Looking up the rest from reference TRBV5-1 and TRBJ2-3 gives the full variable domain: KAGVTQTPRYLIKTRGQQVTLSCSPISGHRSVSWYQQTPGQGLQFLFEYFSETQRNKGNFPGRFSGRQFSNSRSEMNVSTLELGDSALYLCASSLSSGATDTQYFGPGTRLTVL.

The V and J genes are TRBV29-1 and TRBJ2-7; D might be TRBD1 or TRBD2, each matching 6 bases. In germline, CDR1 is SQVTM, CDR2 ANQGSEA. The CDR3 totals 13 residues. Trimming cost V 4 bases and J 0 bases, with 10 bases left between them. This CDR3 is CSVGGTFSYEQYF. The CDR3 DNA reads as TGCAGCGTTGGCGGGACATTCTCCTACGAGCAGTACTTC.

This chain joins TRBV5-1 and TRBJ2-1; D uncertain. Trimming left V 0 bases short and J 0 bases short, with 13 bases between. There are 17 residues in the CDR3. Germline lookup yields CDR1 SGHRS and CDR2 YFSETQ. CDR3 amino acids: CASSLAGRPSSYNEQFF. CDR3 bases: TGCGCCAGCAGCTTGGCCGGGCGCCCGAGCTCCTACAATGAGCAGTTCTTC.

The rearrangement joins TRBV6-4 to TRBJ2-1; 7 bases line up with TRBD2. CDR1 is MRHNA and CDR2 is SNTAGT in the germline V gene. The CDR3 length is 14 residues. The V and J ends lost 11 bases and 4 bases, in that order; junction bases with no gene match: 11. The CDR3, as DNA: TGTGCCCCAGGGCCCAGCGGGGCTTACAATGAGCAGTTCTTC. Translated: CAPGPSGAYNEQFF.

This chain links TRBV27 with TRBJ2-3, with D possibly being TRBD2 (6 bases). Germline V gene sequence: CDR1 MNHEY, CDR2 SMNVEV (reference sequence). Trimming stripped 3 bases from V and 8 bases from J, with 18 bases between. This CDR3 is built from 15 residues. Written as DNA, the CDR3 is TGTGCCAGCAGTTTGTCGGGAGCAGGTTTCGGTACGCAGTATTTT. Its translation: CASSLSGAGFGTQYF.

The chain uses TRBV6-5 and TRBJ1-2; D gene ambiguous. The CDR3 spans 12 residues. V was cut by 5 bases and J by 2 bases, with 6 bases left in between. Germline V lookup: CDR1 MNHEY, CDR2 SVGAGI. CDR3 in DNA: TGTGCCAGCAGTAACCCGAACTATGGCTACACCTTC. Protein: CASSNPNYGYTF.

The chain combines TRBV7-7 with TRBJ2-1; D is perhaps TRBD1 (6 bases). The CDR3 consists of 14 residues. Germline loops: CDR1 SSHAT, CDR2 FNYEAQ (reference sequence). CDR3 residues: CASSLGAGSDEQFF. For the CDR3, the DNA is TGTGCTAGCTCCCTGGGGGCAGGTTCGGATGAGCAGTTCTTC.